The T cell receptor (beta chain) under discussion was sequenced for a study of shared clonotypes between healthy human individuals. For the study at large: Plates per donor: three CD4 naive, three CD4 memory, two CD8 naive, one CD8 memory.

The germline CDR1 and CDR2 sequences are MGHRA and YSYEKL. V was clipped by 3 bases and J by 0 bases; unmatched bases: 3. This CDR3 comprises 15 residues. Study-level findings and limits: A handful of donors shared about 4.8% of their naive CD4 clonotypes. For sorted subsets, rarefaction showed incomplete sequencing despite large depth.

It was across several immunoSEQ plates that each subset's genomic DNA was evenly split. Data came from immunoSEQ multiplex PCR; TCRdb stores just in-frame clones and leaves some out. The sample consists of under 1 million clones, roughly 96% of them appearing once. About this clone: The antigen remains unidentified.

CD45RO-negative, CCR7-selected cells formed the naive CD8 fraction, which excluded terminally differentiated effector memory CD45RA+ cells. Sequencing was performed on naive CD8+ T cells sorted from blood. The chain employs TRBV4-1 and TRBJ2-7, with 9 bases that match TRBD1. The receptor comes from a man under 40 in good health. This chain's CDR3 is CASSQRTGVSYEQYF. The DNA for the CDR3 is TGCGCCAGCAGCCAGCGGACAGGGGTCTCCTACGAGCAGTACTTC.